This T cell receptor (beta chain) was profiled in a study of CD8 T cell repertoires and HIV-1 epitope variants. Overall study: Twenty-five autologous and known Gag and Nef epitope variant peptides each stimulated T cells separately. Control wells had CMV/EBV/flu peptides, negative Ebola AY9, or no peptide.

The germline V gene has CDR1 SGHVS and CDR2 FNYEAQ. The CDR3 has 22 amino acids. With 5 bases clipped from V and 6 bases from J, the junction kept 30 bases outside the gene matches. This table comes from immunoSEQ multiplex PCR, and its TCRdb copy is limited to in-frame clones, with some not included. The sample carries around 5,100 clones, 60% to 75% recorded once. In regard to this clone: Its antigen is as yet unknown.

The chain employs TRBV7-6 and TRBJ2-3; 9 nucleotides agree with TRBD2. The sequenced sample consisted of cultured CD8+ T cells derived from PBMCs. The sequence was obtained from a male donor with HIV. The CDR3 here is CASSLNTPRRSGTSLPPDTQYF. The DNA for the CDR3 is TGTGCCAGCAGCCTAAATACCCCCCGCCGGTCGGGGACTAGCCTCCCCCCGGATACGCAGTATTTT.